The entry below gives a single T cell receptor beta chain sequence along with its context. The sample holds a few counts of this clonotype. Its antigen has not been determined. No quality values exist for individual bases; no much larger clone is one base distant. The donors were under 40 Caucasian individuals from Russia, aged about 6 to 95 years, who were systemically healthy. Around 9.8 milliliters of peripheral blood were collected from each donor into EDTA-treated Vacutainer tubes. Ficoll-Paque density-gradient centrifugation was used to isolate PBMCs, with at least 6 million per sample. Total RNA was extracted from PBMCs with Trizol reagent, with at least 6 micrograms obtained per sample. Naive CD45RAhigh/CD27high T cell percentages were measured by flow cytometry on a PBMC aliquot from every donor. Library generation was performed with 5' RACE. The listed sequencing device is Illumina HiSeq 2500. A second PCR of roughly 7 to 12 cycles was performed with a sample-barcoded 5' primer and a J-beta primer mix. A template-switch 5' adaptor carrying 12 random nucleotides introduced a unique molecular identifier onto each TCR beta cDNA molecule. Each sample yielded at least 2.5 million CDR3-containing paired-end reads. First-strand cDNA was synthesized from all RNA with the Mint cDNA synthesis kit, primed by a TRBC-specific oligonucleotide. All cDNA was treated with uracil-DNA glycosylase and then went through a first 18-cycle PCR with the universal primers M1SS and BC2_uni_R. As for how the authors treated the data: Each sample was normalized by randomly selecting 1 million high-quality reads, each carrying a distinct molecular identifier. Reads sharing molecular identifiers were discarded rather than binned into consensus sequences. CDR3 identification, clonotype clustering and error correction used MiTCR with a Q25 quality threshold and the strictest error-elimination algorithm. A nonparametric unseen species model using Euler transformation provided a lower-bound estimate of total TCR beta diversity. TCRdb took the public reads, trimmed them with fastp at Q25, ran MiXCR for clone calling and kept in-frame beta chains. Records with the same CDR3 protein are collapsed into one entry carrying the most frequent genes and DNA. The V and J calls were not made by the authors but by TCRdb's processing. The sample table lists approximately 670,000 distinct CDR3 sequences, 35% to 50% of them with a count of one. About 32% of the sample comes from the top ten.

Via the germline V gene (reference sequence), CDR1 is SEHNR and CDR2 FQNEAQ. Trimming takes 7 bases from V and 5 bases from J, and the germline ends sit 15 bases apart. From the cysteine up to the phenylalanine, the CDR3 has a length of 14 residues. Just CDR3 DNA is preserved here, 42 bases in frame from base 1. This sample is drawn from a study of blood T cells in healthy people across ages (dated by TCRdb to between 2015 and 2017). Study-wide context: In model experiments, template switching captured roughly one uniquely barcoded TCR beta cDNA molecule for every two T cells. To avoid experimental bias, donors of different ages were distributed randomly across sequencing lanes. Donors were grouped into four age groups: young (average about 15 years), middle-aged (39), aged (62) and long-lived (approximately 82). Two additional independent replicas of 1 million unique cDNA reads from the same blood draw were analyzed for two donors (one aged 18 to 30 and one aged 80 or older). The study measured age-related changes in TCR beta repertoire diversity using deep sequencing normalized with unique cDNA molecular identifiers. Summary of the overall study and its limitations: Compared with the aged group, the long-lived group had more naive CD4+ T cells, fewer expanded clones and increased TCR diversity, a pattern suggesting age selection. As age increased, observed TCR beta diversity per million T cells dropped in a roughly linear way, and a significant reduction was already evident by age 40. A strong correlation was found between observed TCR beta diversity and the percentage of naive T cells measured by flow cytometry. Because profiling used bulk unsorted PBMCs, naive and antigen-experienced compartments could not be compared conclusively. Donor CMV infection status was unknown, potentially confounding age-related changes in expanded clonotypes. Estimates of total diversity based on one million sequenced T cells were considered lower bounds and underestimates.

The sequence came from a man older than 75 in good health. The sample consisted of blood. This chain joins TRBV7-9 to TRBJ2-1, with the D gene uncertain. The CDR3 region reads CASTKRLTDNEQFF. Read as DNA, the sequence is TGTGCCAGCACCAAACGGCTAACAGACAATGAGCAGTTCTTC.